What follows are 14 T cell receptor beta chains derived from one specimen sequenced in a study of T cell repertoires in cytomegalovirus infection (dated by TCRdb to between 2018 and 2021). Their recognized antigens are unknown. The sample was run on an Illumina HiSeq 1500. TCRdb passed the public sequencing reads through fastp at Q25 and MiXCR, retaining productive beta sequences. Rows matching on CDR3 protein sequence are summarized as one entry with the most common DNA and genes. The sample data list roughly 180,000 distinct CDR3 sequences, and about 22% of these were observed just once. 25% of the sample goes to the ten largest clones. The sample's treatment or condition label, in plain terms: in vitro stimulation with specific CMV peptide epitopes to enrich CMV-specific T cells. This sample comprised CD8+ T cells from cultured PBMCs, obtained from culture after CMV antigen stimulation. The origin of the receptors is a human donor in good health (CMV status not recorded). Some clones in this sample may be carry-over from other donors' samples.

This clonotype was seen many times. V is TRBV12-3 or TRBV12-4 and J is TRBJ2-1; D call uncertain. The CDR3 length is 12 residues. V was pared by 1 base and J by 9 bases, with 7 bases between. CDR3 DNA sequence: TGTGCCAGCAGTTTAGGCACGGGTGAGCAGTTCTTC. Translation: CASSLGTGEQFF.

This clonotype has a handful of counts. J is TRBJ2-6 and V is TRBV12-3 or TRBV12-4; TRBD2 agrees at 9 bases. After removal of 4 bases from V and 0 bases from J, the junction contained 4 bases not matched to a gene. The CDR3 spans 17 residues. The CDR3 protein is CASSSPSGVSGANVLTF. For the CDR3, the DNA is TGTGCCAGCAGTTCGCCTAGCGGGGTCTCTGGGGCCAACGTCCTGACTTTC.

The sample holds a few counts of this clonotype. The chain combines TRBV19 with TRBJ1-1; the D gene is possibly TRBD1 (6 bases). Trimming removed 3 bases at V and 1 base at J, with 15 bases between. This CDR3 region has 16 residues. Germline lookup yields CDR1 LNHDA and CDR2 SQIVND (reference sequence). CDR3: CASSMEGDKANTEAFF. DNA for the CDR3: TGTGCCAGTAGTATGGAGGGGGACAAAGCGAACACTGAAGCTTTCTTT.

There are a few counts of this clonotype. CDR3 nucleotides: TGTGCCAGCAGCCCCGGGAACAGGGGCGTTTCGAACTATGGCTACACCTTC. This gives the protein CASSPGNRGVSNYGYTF. The chain combines TRBV7-9 with TRBJ1-2; 7 bases are a match to TRBD1. V lost 5 bases and J lost 2; bases outside the gene matches: 14. CDR3 size: 17 residues. Germline V gene data show CDR1 as SEHNR and CDR2 as FQNEAQ (reference sequence).

The chain combines TRBV7-2 with TRBJ2-3, with TRBD2 matching 8 bases. Germline CDR1 reads SGHTA; CDR2 reads FQGNSA. The CDR3 loop spans 15 amino acids. V shed 5 bases and J 6 bases; nucleotides not matched to a gene: 10. The CDR3 region has the DNA TGTGCCAGCAGCCCCTCGGGGGGGGGGCTGGATACGCAGTATTTT. Translating it yields CASSPSGGGLDTQYF.

V gene TRBV4-1 combines with J gene TRBJ2-1; no reliable D call. The CDR3 runs 13 residues. Germline V lookup: CDR1 MGHRA, CDR2 YSYEKL. V shed 2 bases and J shed 6 bases, with 8 bases lying between them. CDR3 sequence: CASSQPPRNEQFF. The CDR3 coding sequence is TGCGCCAGCAGCCAACCCCCCCGCAATGAGCAGTTCTTC.

The chain is built from TRBV28 and TRBJ1-1, with D perhaps TRBD1 (5 bases). This CDR3 is 16 amino acids long. Trimming took 3 bases from V and 1 from J, leaving 15 bases between them. The germline CDR1 and CDR2 sequences are MDHEN and SYDVKM. As DNA, the CDR3 is TGTGCCAGCAGTTTTAGCCCGGGGCAGGGGAACACTGAAGCTTTCTTT. Its translation is CASSFSPGQGNTEAFF.

This clonotype was observed a few times. The chain combines TRBV20-1 with TRBJ2-7; D gene uncertain. CDR3 size: 14 residues. Trimming removed 4 bases at V and 1 base at J, with 14 bases between. Germline V gives CDR1 DFQATT, CDR2 SNEGSKA (reference sequence). The CDR3 is CSAITAFGSYEQYF. The CDR3, as DNA: TGCAGTGCTATAACAGCCTTCGGTTCCTACGAGCAGTACTTC.

This clonotype was picked up a small number of times. The gene calls are TRBV7-9 and TRBJ1-6; perhaps TRBD1 as D (6 bases). The germline CDR1 and CDR2 sequences are SEHNR and FQNEAQ (reference sequence). The CDR3 is made up of 16 amino acids. V was clipped by 5 bases and J by 3 bases, with 14 bases between them. Written as DNA, the CDR3 is TGTGCCAGCAGCCCTCCGACAGGAGACTATAATTCACCCCTCCACTTT. It codes for CASSPPTGDYNSPLHF.

This chain uses TRBV13 with TRBJ1-2, with TRBD1 matching 9 bases. V shed 5 bases, J shed 4 bases, and the junction held 8 bases outside the gene matches. CDR1 is PRHDT and CDR2 is FYEKMQ in the germline V gene (reference sequence). The CDR3 runs to 15 residues. Written as DNA, the CDR3 is TGTGCCAGCAGCAATACAGGGGGCGGCGCCTATGGCTACACCTTC. This codes for CASSNTGGGAYGYTF.

V gene TRBV4-3 combines with J gene TRBJ1-1; no reliable D call. Trimming cost V 3 bases and J 8 bases, with 16 bases left between them. This CDR3 contains 14 residues. The germline gives CDR1 LGHNA, CDR2 YSLEER. The CDR3: CASSQSRGGLEAFF. The CDR3, as DNA: TGCGCCAGCAGCCAGTCCCGGGGAGGGTTGGAAGCTTTCTTT.

The chain uses TRBV7-8 and TRBJ1-6; D gene ambiguous. This CDR3 is 17 amino acids long. V was trimmed by 5 bases and J by 0 bases, leaving 14 bases between them. Germline CDR1 SGHVS, CDR2 FQNEAQ. The CDR3 DNA sequence: TGTGCCAGCAGCGATTTCGTTGGGAGCTCCTATAATTCACCCCTCCACTTT. Encoded protein: CASSDFVGSSYNSPLHF.

This clonotype was detected a few times. A read error may produce the germline difference seen at one junction end. The chain links TRBV5-1 to TRBJ1-1; D not resolved. The CDR3 length is 10 residues. Germline V gene sequence: CDR1 SGHRS, CDR2 YFSETQ. CDR3 nucleotides: TGCGCCAGCAGTGAATTCGAACCGACATTT. Its protein is CASSEFEPTF.

The rearrangement joins TRBV2 to TRBJ1-6; TRBD1 is a possible D gene (5 bases). Germline V lookup: CDR1 SNHLY, CDR2 FYNNEI. Trimming stripped 7 bases from V and 6 bases from J, with 16 bases between. The CDR3 runs to 15 residues. CDR3 DNA sequence: TGTGCCAGCACTCGGTCCGGGACCATTAATTCACCCCTCCACTTT. As protein: CASTRSGTINSPLHF.